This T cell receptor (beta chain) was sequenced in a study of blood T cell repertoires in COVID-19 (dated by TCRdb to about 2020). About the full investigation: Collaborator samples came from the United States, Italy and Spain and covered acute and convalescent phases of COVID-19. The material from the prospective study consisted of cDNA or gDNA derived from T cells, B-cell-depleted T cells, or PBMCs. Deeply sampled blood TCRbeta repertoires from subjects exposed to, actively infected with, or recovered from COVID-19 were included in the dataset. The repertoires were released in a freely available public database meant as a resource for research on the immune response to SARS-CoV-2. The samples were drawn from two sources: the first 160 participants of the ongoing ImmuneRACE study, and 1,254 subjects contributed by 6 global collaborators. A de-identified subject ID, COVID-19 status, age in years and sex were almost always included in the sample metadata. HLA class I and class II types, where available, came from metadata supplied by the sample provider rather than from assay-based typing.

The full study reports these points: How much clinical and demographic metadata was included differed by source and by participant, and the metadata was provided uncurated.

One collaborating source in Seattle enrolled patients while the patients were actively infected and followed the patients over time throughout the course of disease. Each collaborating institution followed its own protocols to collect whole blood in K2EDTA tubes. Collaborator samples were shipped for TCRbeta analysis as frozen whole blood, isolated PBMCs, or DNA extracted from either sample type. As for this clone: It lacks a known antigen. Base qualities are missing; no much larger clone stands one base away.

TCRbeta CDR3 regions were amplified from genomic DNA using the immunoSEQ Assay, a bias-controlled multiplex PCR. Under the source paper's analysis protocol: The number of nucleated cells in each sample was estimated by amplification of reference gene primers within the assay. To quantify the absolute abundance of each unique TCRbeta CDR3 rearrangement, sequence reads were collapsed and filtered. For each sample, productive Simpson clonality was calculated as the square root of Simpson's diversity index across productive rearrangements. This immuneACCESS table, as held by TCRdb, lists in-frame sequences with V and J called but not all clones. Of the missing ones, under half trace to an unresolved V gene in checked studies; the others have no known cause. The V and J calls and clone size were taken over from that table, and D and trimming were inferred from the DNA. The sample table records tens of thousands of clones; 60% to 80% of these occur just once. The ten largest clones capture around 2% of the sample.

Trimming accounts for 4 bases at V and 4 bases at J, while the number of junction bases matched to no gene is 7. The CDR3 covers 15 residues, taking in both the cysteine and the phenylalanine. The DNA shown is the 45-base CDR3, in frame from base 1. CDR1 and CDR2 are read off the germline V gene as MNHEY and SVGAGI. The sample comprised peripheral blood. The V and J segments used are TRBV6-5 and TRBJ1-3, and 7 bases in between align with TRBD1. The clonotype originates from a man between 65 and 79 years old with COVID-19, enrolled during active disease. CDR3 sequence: CASSSSQQGGNTIYF. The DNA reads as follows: TGTGCCAGCAGTTCCTCCCAACAGGGGGGAAACACCATATATTTT.